This T cell receptor (beta chain) originates from a study of response to subunit inactivated influenza vaccine. Whole-study results and caveats: Authors suggested seasonal influenza vaccinations each recruit few new T cells.

TCRdb analysed the RT-PCR reads with MiXCR anew, one entry per CDR3 protein. The sample holds some 500,000 distinct CDR3 sequences, about 25% seen once. Concerning this clonotype: Its antigen remains unknown.

Germline V gene sequence: CDR1 DFQATT, CDR2 SNEGSKA (reference sequence). The CDR3 is 14 residues long. V gave up 0 bases and J gave up 7 bases, with 13 bases separating them. V and J are TRBV20-1 and TRBJ1-5, with D possibly matching TRBD1 (6 bases). Sequencing was performed on CD4+ T cells sorted from PBMCs, taken less than 6 days after vaccination. The TCR was taken from a man aged 50-59 years who received an inactivated influenza vaccine. The DNA of the CDR3 is TGCAGTGCTAGAGAAGGGGGGGCCCAACAGCCCCAGCATTTT. It translates to CSAREGGAQQPQHF.